This TCR beta chain was identified during a study of beta chain features in type 1 diabetes. Study observations and caveats: There was a moderate but significant shortening of TCRB CDR3s in all four CD4+ subsets of Type 1 diabetes patients. Across patients, naive, central memory and Treg TCRB repertoires exhibited apparently greater similarity than was observed across healthy donors.

Heparinised blood was drawn once per donor, averaging approximately 0.12 L. The authors sorted CD4+ naive, central memory, regulatory and stem cell-like memory cells via CD45RO/CCR7/CD25/CD127/CD95/CD27. The CDR3 is 15 amino acids. The germline gives CDR1 SGDLS, CDR2 YYNGEE. Germline trimming cut 3 bases from V and 3 bases from J; bases unmatched to any gene: 3. A note on this clone: Its antigen is not known.

Reverse transcription of all isolated RNA meant that expressed TCRB transcripts were sequenced. Generated by immunoSEQ multiplex PCR, the TCRdb table keeps only in-frame clones and is missing some. Of approximately 270,000 clones in the sample, 13% to 15% were seen once. This sequence joins TRBV9 and TRBJ2-1; 10 bases fit TRBD2. The TCR originated in a man aged 25 to 45 with type 1 diabetes. Sequencing used naive CD4+ T cells from blood. Here the CDR3 reads CASSARLAGYNEQFF. As DNA, the CDR3 is TGTGCCAGCAGCGCTCGACTAGCGGGCTACAATGAGCAGTTCTTC.